This entry lists 32 T cell receptor beta chains sequenced from one sample in a study of prognosis after radiotherapy for stage I lung cancer. Amplicons of TCR beta CDR3 were generated from genomic DNA by two-round multiplex PCR. Gene-specific TRBV and TRBJ primers were used in PCR round one. In TCRdb, the multiplex PCR reads were re-called with MiXCR into one record per CDR3 protein. The profile covers fewer than 25,000 distinct CDR3 sequences, with about 27% appearing a single time and about 20% taken by the ten largest. The material sequenced was PBMCs, taken before or after stereotactic body radiation therapy (not recorded which). The source is a donor aged 50 or older with non-small cell lung cancer.

This clonotype was seen repeatedly, ten times or more. The rearrangement uses TRBV28 and TRBJ2-6; tentative D call: TRBD1 (6 bases). V lost 6 bases to trimming and J lost 0 bases, with 9 bases between them. The CDR3 contains 15 residues. Looked up from germline, CDR1 is MDHEN and CDR2 is SYDVKM. The CDR3 nucleotides are TGTGCCAGCAGGACAGGATCCTCTGGGGCCAACGTCCTGACTTTC. As protein: CASRTGSSGANVLTF.

This clonotype was recorded at least ten times. The conserved phenylalanine or tryptophan is not found at the CDR3 terminus, so this likely reflects a read error. J is TRBJ2-3 and V is TRBV12-3 or TRBV12-4; no definite D call. V was clipped by 6 bases and J by 3 bases, with 4 bases between them. The CDR3 covers 11 residues. CDR3 DNA: TGTGCCAGCAGGGGTACAGATACGCAGTATCTT. This sequence encodes CASRGTDTQYL.

This clonotype was counted at least ten times. The chain combines TRBV6-4 with TRBJ2-5; tentatively, D is TRBD2 (6 bases). In germline, CDR1 is MRHNA, CDR2 SNTAGT. V was clipped by 5 bases and J by 0 bases, with 13 bases between them. This CDR3 region has 15 residues. CDR3 residues: CASSPMRGNQETQYF. In DNA form, the CDR3 reads TGTGCCAGCAGTCCCATGCGGGGAAACCAAGAGACCCAGTACTTC.

This clonotype was seen ten or more times. J is TRBJ2-7 and V is TRBV13, with D uncertain. V shed 2 bases and J shed 0 bases, with 5 bases lying between them. Germline values: CDR1 PRHDT, CDR2 FYEKMQ (reference sequence). CDR3 length: 13 residues. CDR3 nucleotide sequence: TGTGCCAGCAGCTTACTCAGCTCCTACGAGCAGTACTTC. Protein product: CASSLLSSYEQYF.

In its sample, this clonotype was seen many times. The chain carries TRBV4-1 and TRBJ2-7; the D gene is possibly TRBD2 (5 bases). The CDR3 is 13 amino acids. CDR1 is MGHRA and CDR2 is YSYEKL in the germline V gene. The V end was cut by 1 base, the J end by 6 bases, with 10 bases between. This chain's CDR3 is CASSQGGPSEQYF. In nucleotides, the CDR3 is TGCGCCAGCAGCCAAGGCGGGCCGAGCGAGCAGTACTTC.

This clonotype was counted at least ten times. The J gene is TRBJ1-1, the V gene TRBV5-4; no reliable D call. In germline, CDR1 is SGHNT, CDR2 YYREEE (reference sequence). This CDR3 has 14 residues. The V end was cut by 3 bases, the J end by 1 base, with 10 bases between. The CDR3 here is CASSSGLGNTEAFF. Here the CDR3 DNA reads TGTGCCAGCAGCTCTGGACTGGGGAACACTGAAGCTTTCTTT.

This clonotype was found many times. With a much larger clone just one base away, this may be a read error. The chain couples TRBV6-1 to TRBJ1-5, with D maybe TRBD1 (6 bases). CDR3 size: 15 residues. The V gene's germline CDR1 is MNHNS and CDR2 SASEGT. Trimming pared 2 bases from V and 4 bases from J, leaving 12 bases between. The CDR3 DNA is TGTGCCAGCAGTGAATGGGGGGCTAGGAATCAGCCCCAGCATTTT. Its protein product is CASSEWGARNQPQHF.

At least ten counts were recorded for this clonotype. V usage is TRBV5-1 and J usage is TRBJ1-6; D gene ambiguous. The CDR3 runs 15 residues. V was clipped by 6 bases and J by 9 bases, with 19 bases between them. CDR1 is SGHRS and CDR2 is YFSETQ in the germline V gene. CDR3 DNA: TGCGCCAGCATCCCCCCGGACTCGGGTTCTTCACCCCTCCACTTT. It specifies CASIPPDSGSSPLHF.

This clonotype was counted many times. The gene calls are TRBV30 and TRBJ2-3; D is unresolved. Trimming left V 2 bases short and J 0 bases short, with 9 bases between. CDR3 length equals 14 residues. CDR1 and CDR2 from the germline V gene are GTSNPN and SVGIG (reference sequence). The CDR3 DNA reads TGTGCCTGGAGTTCCGTCTCTAGCACAGATACGCAGTATTTT. Its protein is CAWSSVSSTDTQYF.

As regards this clonotype: It is likely a read error: a sequence one base away is far more abundant. This sequence joins TRBV2 and TRBJ2-7, with D tentatively TRBD1 (6 bases). Near its end, the DNA agrees better with TRBJ2-1, so the J call may be wrong. CDR1 is SNHLY and CDR2 is FYNNEI in the germline V gene. The length of the CDR3 is 13 residues. CDR3 bases: TGTGCCAGCAGATGGACAGCATACAATGAGCAGTTCTTC. The encoded protein is CASRWTAYNEQFF.

There are a few counts of this clonotype. This sequence is one base from a far larger clone and is likely a read error. This chain links TRBV4-1 with TRBJ2-1; the match to TRBD2 covers 14 bases. Germline CDR1 and CDR2: MGHRA and YSYEKL. The CDR3 loop spans 18 amino acids. The V segment lost 4 bases and the J segment 10 bases; nucleotides outside the gene matches: 15. The CDR3 region is CASSPDARTSGRSYEQFF. CDR3 DNA sequence: TGCGCCAGCAGCCCCGACGCAAGGACTAGCGGGAGGTCCTACGAGCAGTTCTTC.

In this sample, this clonotype turned up many times. This rearrangement joins TRBV6-1 to TRBJ2-7; TRBD1 is a possible D gene (6 bases). Trimming took 6 bases from V and 5 from J, leaving 17 bases between them. CDR3 length: 14 amino acids. From germline, CDR1 is MNHNS and CDR2 SASEGT. The CDR3 loop is CASRRRGGKNEQYF. The CDR3 coding sequence is TGTGCCAGCAGGAGACGTGGGGGCAAGAACGAGCAGTACTTC.

This clonotype was recorded at least ten times. The chain is built from TRBV20-1 and TRBJ2-2; TRBD2 agrees at 10 bases. This CDR3 comprises 17 residues. J was trimmed by 0 bases and V by 1 base; bases with no gene match: 5. Germline V gives CDR1 DFQATT, CDR2 SNEGSKA (reference sequence). CDR3 in DNA: TGCAGTGCTAGAGGAGGTAGCGGGAGGACGAACACCGGGGAGCTGTTTTTT. Translation gives CSARGGSGRTNTGELFF.

Many counts were recorded for this clonotype. The genes are TRBV20-1 and TRBJ2-4; 11 bases map to TRBD2. There are 15 residues in the CDR3. Germline trimming cut 5 bases from V and 3 bases from J; bases unmatched to any gene: 6. Germline CDR1 reads DFQATT; CDR2 reads SNEGSKA (reference sequence). CDR3 nucleotides: TGCAGTGCTGATACTAGCGGGAGTGTCAAAAACATTCAGTACTTC. It yields the protein CSADTSGSVKNIQYF.

This clonotype is medium-sized. In DNA, the CDR3 is TGCAGTGCTTTGGCAGGGTTGGACAATGAGCAGTTCTTC. Encoded protein: CSALAGLDNEQFF. The V call is TRBV20-1, the J call TRBJ2-1; TRBD1 might be the D (5 bases). The germline CDR1 and CDR2 sequences are DFQATT and SNEGSKA (reference sequence). The CDR3 covers 13 residues. V was cut by 5 bases and J by 5 bases, with 13 bases left in between.

This clonotype was detected ten times or more. V and J are TRBV20-1 and TRBJ1-1, with a tentative D call TRBD1 (5 bases). In germline, CDR1 is DFQATT, CDR2 SNEGSKA (reference sequence). This CDR3 is 13 amino acids long. Trimming removed 3 bases at V and 2 bases at J, with 10 bases between. In DNA, the CDR3 is TGCAGTGCTAGTCCAGGGAGCAACACTGAAGCTTTCTTT. It yields the protein CSASPGSNTEAFF.

By share, this clonotype counts as medium-sized (0.01 to 0.1%). Germline and junction disagree at one end, which may indicate a read error. V gene TRBV3-1 combines with J gene TRBJ1-2, with 10 bases lining up with TRBD1. Germline assignment: CDR1 LGHDT and CDR2 YNNKEL (reference sequence). CDR3 length equals 15 residues. CDR3 region: CASRQGTGDHYGYTF. The CDR3 bases are TGTGCCAGCAGGCAAGGGACAGGGGATCACTATGGCTACACCTTC. The full variable domain, its missing parts supplied by reference TRBV3-1 and TRBJ1-2, is DTAVSQTPKYLVTQMGNDKSIKCEQNLGHDTMYWYKQDSKKFLKIMFSYNNKELIINETVPNRFSPKSPDKAHLNLHINSLELGDSAVYFCASRQGTGDHYGYTFGSGTRLTVV.

This clonotype was observed a few times. This clone may be a read error of a much larger clone one base away. The chain employs TRBV14 and TRBJ2-3; D possibly corresponds to TRBD2 (5 bases). Per germline, CDR1 SGHDN and CDR2 FVKESK. V was pared by 0 bases and J by 0 bases, with 13 bases between. CDR3 size: 17 residues. CDR3 sequence: CASSQDSAAFSTDTQYF. The CDR3 nucleotides read TGTGCCAGCAGCCAAGATTCAGCGGCGTTTAGCACAGATACGCAGTATTTT.

Of note for this clonotype: At one end, the junction sequence differs from germline, possibly due to a read error. The chain couples TRBV28 to TRBJ1-1; D is ambiguous. The CDR3 length is 17 residues. Per the germline V gene, CDR1 is MDHEN and CDR2 is SYDVKM. CDR3 coding DNA: TGTGCCAGCAATTATATCTTGACCCGGGAGGTGAACAATGAAGCCTTCTTT. Its translation: CASNYILTREVNNEAFF.

There are many counts of this clonotype. The CDR3 bases are TGCAGCGTGGCGGGACAGGGTTTTGGCTACACCTTC. This codes for CSVAGQGFGYTF. The J gene is TRBJ1-2, the V gene TRBV29-1; 9 bases match TRBD1. CDR1 and CDR2 (germline): SQVTM, ANQGSEA. This CDR3 has 12 residues. The V segment lost 6 bases and the J segment 7 bases; nucleotides outside the gene matches: 6.

The chain couples TRBV6-2 or TRBV6-3 to TRBJ2-3, with TRBD1 matching over 7 bases. With 2 bases clipped from V and 0 bases from J, the junction kept 11 bases outside the gene matches. The CDR3 sequence is 18 residues long. In germline, CDR1 is MNHEY, CDR2 SVGEGT. CDR3 sequence: CASSYRRIQGISTDTQYF. The DNA for the CDR3 is TGTGCCAGCAGTTACCGACGTATACAGGGGATAAGCACAGATACGCAGTATTTT.

There are many counts of this clonotype. The J gene is TRBJ2-5, the V gene TRBV2; TRBD1 agrees at 10 bases. CDR1 is SNHLY and CDR2 is FYNNEI in the germline V gene. Losses at the gene ends were 8 bases for V and 3 bases for J; bases not matched to a gene: 9. There are 15 residues in the CDR3. The CDR3 DNA reads as TGTGCCAGCCGGACAGGGGGTTTTGGGGAAGAGACCCAGTACTTC. Its translation is CASRTGGFGEETQYF.

In regard to this clonotype: This likely reflects a read error, since a far larger clone is one base away. The J gene is TRBJ1-1, the V gene TRBV6-9; no reliable D call. Germline V gene data show CDR1 as MNHGY and CDR2 as SVAAGI. The CDR3 covers 13 residues. V gave up 7 bases and J gave up 0 bases, with 9 bases separating them. This chain's CDR3 is CASIYNVNTEAFF. For the CDR3, the DNA is TGTGCCAGCATTTACAATGTGAACACTGAAGCTTTCTTT.

This clonotype came up many times. The chain joins TRBV7-7 to TRBJ2-5; 7 bases match TRBD1. The CDR3 consists of 14 residues. The V gene's germline CDR1 is SSHAT and CDR2 FNYEAQ (reference sequence). Unmatched junction bases numbered 5, after V lost 5 bases and J lost 2 bases. CDR3 sequence (DNA): TGTGCCAGCAGCCTGAACAGGGGACAAGAGACCCAGTACTTC. Amino acids: CASSLNRGQETQYF.

This clonotype was observed a handful of times. A much larger clone differs from this one at a single base, so this may be a read error. The V gene is TRBV20-1, the J gene TRBJ2-5; D is perhaps TRBD1 (5 bases). V shed 5 bases and J shed 0 bases, with 10 bases lying between them. Looked up from germline, CDR1 is DFQATT and CDR2 is SNEGSKA (reference sequence). This CDR3 spans 13 amino acids. The CDR3 spells CSAERTNQETQYF. CDR3 sequence (DNA): TGCAGTGCTGAGAGGACAAACCAAGAGACCCAGTACTTC.

At least ten counts were recorded for this clonotype. This sequence joins TRBV7-9 and TRBJ2-1; D may be TRBD1 or TRBD2 (5 bases each). V lost 4 bases, J lost 6 bases, and 13 bases lay in between. The CDR3 is 14 amino acids. Germline CDR1 and CDR2: SEHNR and FQNEAQ (reference sequence). Here the CDR3 reads CASSSPRGANEQFF. The CDR3 coding sequence is TGTGCCAGCAGCTCCCCGAGGGGCGCCAATGAGCAGTTCTTC.

This clonotype has a count of ten or more. The chain recombines TRBV15 with TRBJ2-1, with D maybe TRBD2 (5 bases). The CDR3 covers 15 residues. Trimming took 3 bases from V and 8 from J, leaving 17 bases between them. Germline CDR1 reads LNHNV; CDR2 reads YYDKDF (reference sequence). The CDR3 DNA sequence: TGTGCCACCAGCAGTGAGCGTGGGAGTATATATGAGCAGTTCTTC. Its protein product is CATSSERGSIYEQFF.

This clonotype was detected many times. The CDR3 protein is CASSDDPDTQYF. The CDR3, as DNA: TGTGCCAGCAGTGATGACCCAGATACGCAGTATTTT. This sequence joins TRBV6-1 and TRBJ2-3; D unclear. Germline CDR1 reads MNHNS; CDR2 reads SASEGT. The CDR3 sequence is 12 residues long. V dropped 3 bases and J dropped 4 bases, with 5 bases sitting between them.

This clonotype was seen repeatedly, ten times or more. The chain combines TRBV3-1 with TRBJ2-5; 7 bases match TRBD2. The CDR3 covers 12 residues. Unmatched junction bases numbered 1, after V lost 4 bases and J lost 5 bases. Germline CDR1 reads LGHDT; CDR2 reads YNNKEL (reference sequence). Written as DNA, the CDR3 is TGTGCCAGCAGCCGGCGGGGGGAGACCCAGTACTTC. Translation: CASSRRGETQYF.

This clonotype showed up many times. The chain joins TRBV5-8 to TRBJ2-3, with D tentatively TRBD2 (6 bases). Germline CDR1 and CDR2: SGHTS and YDEGEE. The CDR3 is 17 residues long. V lost 0 bases to trimming and J lost 6 bases, with 20 bases between them. The CDR3 DNA reads TGTGCCAGCAGCTTGGTAGTGACTAGACGTATCAGCGATACGCAGTATTTT. It codes for CASSLVVTRRISDTQYF.

V gene TRBV7-2 combines with J gene TRBJ1-2; 9 nucleotides line up with TRBD1. CDR3 length equals 17 residues. V dropped 4 bases and J dropped 0; count of bases not matched to a gene: 9. The germline V gene encodes CDR1 SGHTA and CDR2 FQGNSA. CDR3 sequence (DNA): TGTGCCAGCAGCTCCGCGACAGGGGGTTTATCTAACTATGGCTACACCTTC. It is translated as CASSSATGGLSNYGYTF.

This clonotype is deemed medium-sized. J is TRBJ2-1 and V is TRBV5-1, with 9 bases lining up with TRBD1. This CDR3 is built from 15 residues. Germline trimming cut 4 bases from V and 8 bases from J; bases unmatched to any gene: 10. Germline-derived CDR1 and CDR2 are SGHRS and YFSETQ. The CDR3 spells CASSGGQGGVDEQFF. CDR3 DNA sequence: TGCGCCAGCAGCGGGGGACAGGGAGGCGTCGATGAGCAGTTCTTC.